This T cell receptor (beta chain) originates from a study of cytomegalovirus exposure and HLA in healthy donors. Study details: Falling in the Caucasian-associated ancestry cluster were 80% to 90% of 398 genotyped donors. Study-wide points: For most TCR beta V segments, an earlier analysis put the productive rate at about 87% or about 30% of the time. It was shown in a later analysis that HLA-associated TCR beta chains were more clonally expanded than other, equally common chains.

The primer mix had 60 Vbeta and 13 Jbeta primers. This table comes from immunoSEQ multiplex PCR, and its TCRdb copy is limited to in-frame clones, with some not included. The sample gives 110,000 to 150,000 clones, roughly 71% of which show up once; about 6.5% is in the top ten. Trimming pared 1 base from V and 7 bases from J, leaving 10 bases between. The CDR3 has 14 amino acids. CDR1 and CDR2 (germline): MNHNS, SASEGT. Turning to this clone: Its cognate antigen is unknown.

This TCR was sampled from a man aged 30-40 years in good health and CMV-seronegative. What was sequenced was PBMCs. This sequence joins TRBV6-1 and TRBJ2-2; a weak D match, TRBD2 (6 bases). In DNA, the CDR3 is TGTGCCAGCAGTGAAGGGGGGGTCCTCGGGGAGCTGTTTTTT. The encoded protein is CASSEGGVLGELFF.